This TCR beta chain was captured in a study of neurological immune-mediated disorders. Whole-study results and caveats: The greatest degree of TCR clonal expansion was observed in HTLV-1-associated myelopathy, with the lowest in multiple sclerosis, below that of healthy controls.

Germline lookup yields CDR1 DFQATT and CDR2 SNEGSKA (reference sequence). The CDR3 has 15 amino acids. After removal of 6 bases from V and 6 bases from J, the junction contained 13 bases not matched to a gene. TCRdb passed the 5' RACE reads through MiXCR, listing each CDR3 protein once. The table lists tens of thousands of distinct CDR3 sequences, about an eighth of them singletons. On this clonotype: The antigen is not known.

The sequenced sample was PBMCs. This receptor was identified in a female donor in good health. The rearrangement uses TRBV20-1 and TRBJ2-1, with TRBD2 matching over 8 bases. The CDR3 region is CSADGRGASANEQFF. The DNA for the CDR3 is TGCAGTGCCGACGGGAGGGGCGCGTCGGCCAATGAGCAGTTCTTC.